This T cell receptor beta chain emerged from a study of cytomegalovirus exposure and HLA in healthy donors. Findings and limits, study-wide: Judged likely to be a sequencing artifact was a cluster of highly shared sequence variants.

Concerning this clone itself: The target antigen is unknown.

Germline V lookup: CDR1 SGDLS, CDR2 YYNGEE. The CDR3 consists of 14 residues. V shed 4 bases and J 4 bases; nucleotides not matched to a gene: 6. In the PCR, 60 Vbeta and 13 Jbeta primers were used. Method: immunoSEQ multiplex PCR; TCRdb's copy keeps in-frame clones and lacks some. This sample carries 110,000 to 150,000 clones, 8.5% to 10% of them seen once, and the ten largest clones take approximately 1.7%. The sequencing input was PBMCs. The rearrangement uses TRBV9 and TRBJ2-5, with 8 bases lining up with TRBD2. This sequence was found in a man aged 45-65 years in good health and CMV-seronegative. CDR3 protein: CASSPGTSGETQYF. The CDR3 bases are TGTGCCAGCAGCCCCGGGACTAGTGGAGAGACCCAGTACTTC. Full variable domain (remainder filled in from reference TRBV9 and TRBJ2-5): DSGVTQTPKHLITATGQRVTLRCSPRSGDLSVYWYQQSLDQGLQFLIQYYNGEERAKGNILERFSAQQFPDLHSELNLSSLELGDSALYFCASSPGTSGETQYFGPGTRLLVL.